These 17 T cell receptor beta chains were all obtained from the same sample, sequenced in a study of cytomegalovirus exposure and HLA in healthy donors. The data were produced by immunoSEQ multiplex PCR, yet TCRdb's version contains in-frame clones alone and is incomplete. This sample yields 200,000 to 250,000 clones, of which roughly 88% are seen a single time; roughly an eighth belongs to the top ten. Sequencing was carried out using PBMCs. These receptors were collected from a woman aged 25 to 39 in good health and CMV-seropositive.

The chain carries TRBV28 and TRBJ1-5; the D is unclear. V was shortened by 3 bases and J by 7 bases, with 13 bases between the two germline ends. Germline CDR1 and CDR2: MDHEN and SYDVKM. There are 14 residues in the CDR3. CDR3 residues: CASSFLGISQPQHF. The CDR3, as DNA: TGTGCCAGCAGTTTTTTGGGGATAAGCCAGCCCCAGCATTTT.

The J gene is TRBJ2-7, the V gene TRBV9, with TRBD2 as a possible D gene (5 bases). V lost 3 bases and J 3 bases, leaving 13 bases between the germline ends. The CDR3 is 14 amino acids. From germline, CDR1 is SGDLS and CDR2 YYNGEE. For the CDR3, the DNA is TGTGCCAGCAGCGCCCGGGATAGAAGCTACGAGCAGTACTTC. It encodes CASSARDRSYEQYF.

V is TRBV27 and J is TRBJ1-1, with a possible D match to TRBD1 (5 bases). From germline, CDR1 is MNHEY and CDR2 SMNVEV (reference sequence). The CDR3 covers 12 residues. Trimming cost V 8 bases and J 1 base, with 8 bases left between them. Here the CDR3 DNA reads TGTGCCAGCGGGGCAAAGAACACTGAAGCTTTCTTT. Protein product: CASGAKNTEAFF.

The V and J genes are TRBV7-6 and TRBJ1-3, with 7 bases lining up with TRBD1. The CDR3 runs 19 residues. Germline trimming cut 1 base from V and 0 bases from J; bases unmatched to any gene: 12. From germline, CDR1 is SGHVS and CDR2 FNYEAQ. The CDR3 reads CASSLGSLGGTDSGNTIYF. The CDR3 coding sequence is TGTGCCAGCAGCTTAGGGTCCTTGGGCGGGACAGACTCTGGAAACACCATATATTTT. The full variable domain, with the rest looked up from reference TRBV7-6 and TRBJ1-3, is GAGVSQSPRYKVTKRGQDVALRCDPISGHVSLYWYRQALGQGPEFLTYFNYEAQQDKSGLPNDRFSAERPEGSISTLTIQRTEQRDSAMYRCASSLGSLGGTDSGNTIYFGEGSWLTVV.

This clone appeared a single time. V and J are TRBV19 and TRBJ2-7; no reliable D call. CDR1 is LNHDA, CDR2 SQIVND, per germline (reference sequence). The CDR3 has 13 residues. Trimming took off 8 bases at V and 3 bases at J, with 14 bases between the two ends. The CDR3 DNA is TGTGCCAGTGGGGAAGGACCTCTCTACGAGCAGTACTTC. It specifies CASGEGPLYEQYF.

A single count supports this clone. The chain employs TRBV14 and TRBJ2-7, with TRBD1 identical over 9 bases. The CDR3 runs 14 residues. The junction had 7 bases not matched to a gene; V was cut back by 6 bases and J by 4 bases. CDR1 and CDR2 (germline): SGHDN, FVKESK. The CDR3 DNA follows: TGTGCCAGCAGGGCCGGGACAGGGAATTACGAGCAGTACTTC. Its protein product is CASRAGTGNYEQYF.

The rearrangement joins TRBV27 to TRBJ1-2, with D perhaps TRBD1 (5 bases). Trimming removed 4 bases at V and 4 bases at J, with 19 bases between. This CDR3 has 16 amino acids. Germline V gene data show CDR1 as MNHEY and CDR2 as SMNVEV (reference sequence). The CDR3 nucleotides are TGTGCCAGCAGTTCCCTCTTCCCAGGGTACGGCTATGGCTACACCTTC. Protein: CASSSLFPGYGYGYTF.

V usage is TRBV6-6 and J usage is TRBJ2-7; no firm D call. The CDR3 has 16 residues. Trimming pared 7 bases from V and 2 bases from J, leaving 21 bases between. CDR1 and CDR2 from the germline V gene are MNHNY and SVGAGI (reference sequence). As DNA, the CDR3 is TGTGCCAGCACCTCGTTTAGGTCCGACAACACCTACGAGCAGTACTTC. Translating it yields CASTSFRSDNTYEQYF.

This chain links TRBV2 with TRBJ2-7, with D hard to call. There are 15 residues in the CDR3. The germline V gene has CDR1 SNHLY and CDR2 FYNNEI. Deletions cut 2 bases from V and 2 bases from J, with 13 bases between. CDR3 DNA sequence: TGTGCCAGCAGTGAATTGAGATACTTGCCCTACGAGCAGTACTTC. This translates into CASSELRYLPYEQYF.

The chain recombines TRBV10-3 with TRBJ1-5; a weak D match, TRBD1 (5 bases). The V and J ends lost 0 bases and 8 bases respectively, with 8 bases between them. Germline V gives CDR1 ENHRY, CDR2 SYGVKD. The CDR3 extends over 13 amino acids. The CDR3, as DNA: TGTGCCATCAGTGAGTCGGGCAGGGAGCCCCAGCATTTT. It specifies CAISESGREPQHF.

The chain carries TRBV5-6 and TRBJ1-3, with 7 bases lining up with TRBD1. The CDR3 totals 16 residues. Germline CDR1 is SGHDT and CDR2 is YYEEEE. J lost 0 bases, V lost 1 base, and 4 bases had no gene match. This chain's CDR3 is CASSLTGEASGNTIYF. In DNA form, the CDR3 reads TGTGCCAGCAGCTTGACAGGGGAAGCCTCTGGAAACACCATATATTTT. The variable domain in full, completed from reference TRBV5-6 and TRBJ1-3, reads DAGVTQSPTHLIKTRGQQVTLRCSPKSGHDTVSWYQQALGQGPQFIFQYYEEEERQRGNFPDRFSGHQFPNYSSELNVNALLLGDSALYLCASSLTGEASGNTIYFGEGSWLTVV.

The rearrangement links TRBV11-2 to TRBJ2-1; no clear D gene. The V gene's germline CDR1 is SGHAT and CDR2 FQNNGV. This CDR3 has 14 residues. V lost 2 bases and J 0 bases, leaving 5 bases between the germline ends. The CDR3 nucleotides read TGTGCCAGCAGCTTACTTCTCTCCTACAATGAGCAGTTCTTC. Amino acid sequence: CASSLLLSYNEQFF.

CDR3 sequence reads: CASSAPGTGMAEQFF. CDR3 nucleotide sequence: TGTGCCAGCAGCGCCCCCGGGACAGGGATGGCCGAGCAGTTCTTC. V gene TRBV9 combines with J gene TRBJ2-1; 9 bases are a match to TRBD1. This CDR3 contains 15 residues. Germline loops: CDR1 SGDLS, CDR2 YYNGEE. V trimming: 3 bases; J trimming: 10 bases; junction bases outside the gene matches: 11.

The chain employs TRBV5-6 and TRBJ1-5; 7 bases line up with TRBD1. CDR1 is SGHDT, CDR2 YYEEEE, per germline. The CDR3 spans 16 residues. V was pared by 4 bases and J by 0 bases, with 7 bases of the junction left unmatched. The CDR3 spells CASSRSGGYSNQPQHF. The CDR3 DNA follows: TGTGCCAGCAGCCGATCAGGGGGGTATAGCAATCAGCCCCAGCATTTT. Full variable domain (outside the CDR3, taken from reference TRBV5-6 and TRBJ1-5): DAGVTQSPTHLIKTRGQQVTLRCSPKSGHDTVSWYQQALGQGPQFIFQYYEEEERQRGNFPDRFSGHQFPNYSSELNVNALLLGDSALYLCASSRSGGYSNQPQHFGDGTRLSIL.

In regard to this clone: Additional DNA sequences in this sample encode the identical CDR3. This chain uses TRBV15 with TRBJ1-1; perhaps TRBD1 as D (6 bases). V was trimmed by 0 bases and J by 4 bases, leaving 12 bases between them. The CDR3 consists of 15 residues. Germline CDR1 and CDR2: LNHNV and YYDKDF (reference sequence). CDR3 nucleotides: TGTGCCACCAGCAGAGATCGGGGAGGGGGCACTGAAGCTTTCTTT. It specifies CATSRDRGGGTEAFF.

The gene calls are TRBV9 and TRBJ2-6; no firm D call. Germline assignment: CDR1 SGDLS and CDR2 YYNGEE. There are 14 residues in the CDR3. Trimming pared 7 bases from V and 0 bases from J, leaving 8 bases between. The CDR3 is CASAQISGANVLTF. CDR3 DNA sequence: TGTGCCAGCGCTCAGATCTCTGGGGCCAACGTCCTGACTTTC.

V is TRBV30 and J is TRBJ2-4, with TRBD2 as a possible D gene (6 bases). The germline V gene encodes CDR1 GTSNPN and CDR2 SVGIG (reference sequence). The germline V and J ends were trimmed by 3 bases and 3 bases, with 12 bases remaining between them. This CDR3 is built from 14 residues. CDR3 amino acids: CAWRGMGGKNIQYF. The DNA for the CDR3 is TGTGCCTGGAGAGGGATGGGAGGCAAAAACATTCAGTACTTC.